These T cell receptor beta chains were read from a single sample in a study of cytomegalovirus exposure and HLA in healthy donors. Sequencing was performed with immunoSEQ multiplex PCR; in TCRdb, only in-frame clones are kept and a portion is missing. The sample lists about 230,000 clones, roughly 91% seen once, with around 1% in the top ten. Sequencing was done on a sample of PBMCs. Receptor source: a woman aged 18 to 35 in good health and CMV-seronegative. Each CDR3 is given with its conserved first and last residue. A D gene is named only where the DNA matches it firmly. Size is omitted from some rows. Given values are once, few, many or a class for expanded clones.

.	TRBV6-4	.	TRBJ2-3	TGTGCCAGCGGGGGGACCGACACAGATACGCAGTATTTT	CASGGTDTDTQYF
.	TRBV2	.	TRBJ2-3	TGTGCCAGCAGTGATCTGTTAGCGACGGGGTCAGATACGCAGTATTTT	CASSDLLATGSDTQYF
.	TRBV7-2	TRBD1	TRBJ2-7	TGTGCCAGCAGAGACCAGACAGGGTCCTACGAGCAGTACTTC	CASRDQTGSYEQYF
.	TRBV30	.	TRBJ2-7	TGTGCCTGGAGTGCAGGGGTGGGGGAGCAGTACTTC	CAWSAGVGEQYF
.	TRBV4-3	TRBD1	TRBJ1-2	TGCGCCAGCAGCCAAGATATCACAGGGGCCCCTCTCTATGGCTACACCTTC	CASSQDITGAPLYGYTF
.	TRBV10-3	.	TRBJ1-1	TGTGCCATCAGTGCGGGTGGGAGGGGAACTGAAGCTTTCTTT	CAISAGGRGTEAFF
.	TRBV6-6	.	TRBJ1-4	TGTGCCAGCAGTTACTCGAGAGGGGCCGCGGGGGAAAAACTGTTTTTT	CASSYSRGAAGEKLFF
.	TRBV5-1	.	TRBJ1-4	TGCGCCAGCAGCTTGGGAGGGCCCAGAGCAACTAATGAAAAACTGTTTTTT	CASSLGGPRATNEKLFF
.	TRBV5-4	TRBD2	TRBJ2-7	TGTGCCAGCAGCTTGGGCGGGAGCCCCTGGGAGCAGTACTTC	CASSLGGSPWEQYF
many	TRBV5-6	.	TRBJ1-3	TGTGCCAGCAGCTTATTAAAGCAAACCCCTGGAAACACCATATATTTT	CASSLLKQTPGNTIYF
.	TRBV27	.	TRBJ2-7	TGTGCCAGCAAAACGGCCTCCAGCGGATTCCTGGCCTACGAGCAGTACTTC	CASKTASSGFLAYEQYF
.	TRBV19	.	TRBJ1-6	TGTGCCAGTAGTATCTTCGGCGGATCCTATAATTCACCCCTCCACTTT	CASSIFGGSYNSPLHF
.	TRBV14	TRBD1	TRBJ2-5	TGTGCCAGCAGCTTACAGGGGGTGGAGACCCAGTACTTC	CASSLQGVETQYF
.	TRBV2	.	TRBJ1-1	TGTGCCAGCAGTGAAACCACTAGTGGCTCGTGG	CASSETTSGSW
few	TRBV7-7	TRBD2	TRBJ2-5	TGTGCCAGCAGCTTACTGGGTACTAGCGGAAGTCGAGAGACCCAGTACTTC	CASSLLGTSGSRETQYF
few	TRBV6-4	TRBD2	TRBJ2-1	TGTGCCAGCAGGACTAGCGGGAACGGTTGTGAGCAGTTCTTC	CASRTSGNGCEQFF
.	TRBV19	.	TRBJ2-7	TGTGCCAGCAGGGGTTTCATCCGGTACGAGCAGTACTTC	CASRGFIRYEQYF
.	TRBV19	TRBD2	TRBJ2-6	TGTGCCAGTAGACCGGGACTAGCGGGAGGGGCTGGGGCCAACGTCCTGACTTTC	CASRPGLAGGAGANVLTF
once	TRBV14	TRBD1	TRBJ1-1	TGTGCCAGCAGCCAACGGACAGGGGTAACTAGCACTGAAGCTTTCTTT	CASSQRTGVTSTEAFF
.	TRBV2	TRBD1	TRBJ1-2	TGTGCCAGCAGTTACAGGGGTTACTATGGCTACACCTTC	CASSYRGYYGYTF
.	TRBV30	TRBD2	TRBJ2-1	TGTGCCTGGAGTGTAGCTAGCGGGAGGGCCTGGGAGCAGTTCTTC	CAWSVASGRAWEQFF
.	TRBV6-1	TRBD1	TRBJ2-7	TGTGCCAGCACGCCGGACAGGGGTCACTCCTACGAGCAGTACTTC	CASTPDRGHSYEQYF
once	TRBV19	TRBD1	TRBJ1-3	TGTGCCAGTAGGGGACAGGGGGCGAAAGGAAACACCATATATTTT	CASRGQGAKGNTIYF
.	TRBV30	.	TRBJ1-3	TGTGCCTGGATGACAGCAACCTCTGGAAACACCATATATTTT	CAWMTATSGNTIYF
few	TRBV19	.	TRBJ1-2	TGTGCCAGTAGTATAGGAACGGTCCCTGGCTACACCTTC	CASSIGTVPGYTF
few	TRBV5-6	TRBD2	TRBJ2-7	TGTGCCAGCAGCTTATTCGGACTAGCGGGCTACGAGCAGTACTTC	CASSLFGLAGYEQYF
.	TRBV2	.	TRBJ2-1	TGTGCCAGCAGTGCCACCGGCAATGAGCAGTTCTTC	CASSATGNEQFF
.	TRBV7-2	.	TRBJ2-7	TGTGCCAGCAGCTTGGCGACTCCCGGAGGTGAGCAGTACTTC	CASSLATPGGEQYF
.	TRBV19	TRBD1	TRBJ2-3	TGTGCCGGTAGGACAGGGAGATTTGGCACAGATACGCAGTATTTT	CAGRTGRFGTDTQYF
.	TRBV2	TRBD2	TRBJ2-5	TGTGCCAGGGTAGGACTAGCGGGACGAGAGACCCAGTACTTC	CARVGLAGRETQYF
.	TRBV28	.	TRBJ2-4	TGTGCCAGCAGGGTCCAGGGAGGTAAAAACATTCAGTACTTC	CASRVQGGKNIQYF
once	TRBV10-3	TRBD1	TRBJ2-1	TGTGCCATCAGTGAAGGCGGGACAGGAGGTGATGAGCAGTTCTTC	CAISEGGTGGDEQFF
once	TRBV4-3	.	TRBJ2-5	TGCGCCAGCAGCCAAGATTATGAGAGGGTTGAGACCCAGTACTTC	CASSQDYERVETQYF
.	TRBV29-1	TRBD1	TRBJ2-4	TGCAGCGTTGCCGGACAGGGCTTGGGCATTCAGTACTTC	CSVAGQGLGIQYF
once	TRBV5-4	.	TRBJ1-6	TGTGCCAGCAGCTTGGGGCAGGTTAATTCACCCCTCCACTTT	CASSLGQVNSPLHF
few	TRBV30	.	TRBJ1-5	TGTGCCTGGAGTGTAACAGGGCGCGGTCAGCCCCAGCATTTT	CAWSVTGRGQPQHF
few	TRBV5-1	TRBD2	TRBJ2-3	TGCGCCAGCAGCGGGGGGGGACTAGCGGAGCTAGATACGCAGTATTTT	CASSGGGLAELDTQYF
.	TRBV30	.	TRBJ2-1	TGTGCCTGGAGTCTGGGGGGATGGTACTACAATGAGCAGTTCTTC	CAWSLGGWYYNEQFF
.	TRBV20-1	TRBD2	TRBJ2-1	TGCAGTTCGCGGGGGAATGAGCAGTTCTTC	CSSRGNEQFF
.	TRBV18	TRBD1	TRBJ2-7	TGTGCCAGCTCACAAATGGACAGGGGGAGCTACGAGCAGTACTTC	CASSQMDRGSYEQYF
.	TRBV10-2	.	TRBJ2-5	TGCGCCAGCAGTGCGCCCGAACAGTTACAAGAGACCCAGTACTTC	CASSAPEQLQETQYF
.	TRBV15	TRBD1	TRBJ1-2	TGTGCCACCAGCAGGGGACAGGGGGCGCTATCTTCCGGCTACACCTTC	CATSRGQGALSSGYTF
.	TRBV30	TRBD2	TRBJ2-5	TGTGCCTGGAGTTCCCTCAGGACTAGCGGGTTTCAAGAGACCCAGTACTTC	CAWSSLRTSGFQETQYF
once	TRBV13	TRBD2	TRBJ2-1	TGTGCCAGCAGCTCACTAGCGGGGGGGTACAATGAGCAGTTCTTC	CASSSLAGGYNEQFF
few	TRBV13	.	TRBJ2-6	TGTGCCAGCAGCCCTCGGGACTCTGGGGCCAACGTCCTGACTTTC	CASSPRDSGANVLTF
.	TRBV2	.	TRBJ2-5	TGTGCCAGCAGTGCGGGACACCGGTTACAAGAGACCCAGTACTTC	CASSAGHRLQETQYF
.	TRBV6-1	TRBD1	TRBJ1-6	TGTGCCAGCAGTGAATTAGTGACAGGGGATTCACCCCTCCACTTT	CASSELVTGDSPLHF
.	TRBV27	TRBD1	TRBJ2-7	TGTGCCAGCAGCCCGGGACAGGAATTATACGAGCAGTACTTC	CASSPGQELYEQYF
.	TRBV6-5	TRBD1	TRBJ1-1	TGTGCCAGCACCGGACAGGGCGACACTGAAGCTTTCTTT	CASTGQGDTEAFF
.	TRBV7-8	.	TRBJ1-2	TGTGCCAGCAGCTTAGCCAGGGTGATAAACTATGGCTACACCTTC	CASSLARVINYGYTF
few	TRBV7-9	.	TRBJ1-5	TGTGCCAGCAGCTTAGACGGTTTCAATCAGCCCCAGCATTTT	CASSLDGFNQPQHF
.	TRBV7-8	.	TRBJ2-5	TGTGCCAGCAGCATACTAACAGGGCTTCGCCAAGAGACCCAGTACTTC	CASSILTGLRQETQYF
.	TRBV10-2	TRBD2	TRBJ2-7	TGCGCCAGCAGTGAATCTAGCGGGAGCTCCTACGAGCAGTACTTC	CASSESSGSSYEQYF
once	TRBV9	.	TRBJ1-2	TGTGCCAGCAGCGTAGCCCCCGAAAAGGGGTTTCTCTATGGCTACACCTTC	CASSVAPEKGFLYGYTF